This T cell receptor (beta chain) derives from a study of blood T cell repertoires in COVID-19. Study information: Acute and convalescent COVID-19 samples came from the United States, Italy and Spain. Sources were T cells, B-cell-depleted T cells, or PBMCs; the material itself was cDNA or gDNA.

The CDR3 totals 14 residues. Germline V lookup: CDR1 SGDLS, CDR2 YYNGEE. V lost 5 bases and J 6 bases, leaving 17 bases between the germline ends. Sequenced by immunoSEQ multiplex PCR; TCRdb stores in-frame clones only, minus some. The sample lists approximately 210,000 clones, approximately 90% occurring once. The sequence came from a young man with acute or convalescent COVID-19. Sequences were obtained from peripheral blood. V gene TRBV9 combines with J gene TRBJ2-5; D perhaps matches TRBD1 (6 bases). The CDR3 DNA reads TGTGCCAGCAGTATCCAGGGGACGACGAAGACCCAGTACTTC. Protein sequence: CASSIQGTTKTQYF.